One T cell receptor (beta chain) is described in this entry. This clone's antigen is unknown. No much larger clonotype is one base removed from it; base qualities were not supplied. The germline V gene sets CDR1 to SGHRS and CDR2 to YFSETQ. V and J are truncated by 0 bases and 5 bases respectively, leaving an intervening sequence of 12 bases. The CDR3 runs 14 amino acids, cysteine and phenylalanine included. The entry retains the CDR3 DNA only, 42 bases that are in frame from base 1. This sample stems from a study of blood T cell repertoires in COVID-19 (dated by TCRdb to between 2020 and 2021). In the study overall: Samples covering the acute and convalescent phases of COVID-19 were provided by collaborators in the United States, Italy and Spain. Sample metadata almost always included a de-identified subject ID, COVID-19 status, age in years and sex. Where available, HLA class I and class II types were taken from metadata supplied by the sample provider and were not determined by assay-based typing. The prospective study material was composed of cDNA or gDNA derived from T cells, B-cell-depleted T cells, or PBMCs. The dataset comprised deeply sampled blood TCRbeta repertoires from subjects exposed to, actively infected with, or recovered from COVID-19. A freely available public database, intended as a resource for researchers studying the immune response to SARS-CoV-2, is where the repertoires were released. Samples were obtained from the ongoing ImmuneRACE study (first 160 participants) and from 1,254 subjects provided by 6 global collaborators.

On the study overall, not on this receptor specifically: Clinical and demographic metadata were provided uncurated, with the amount varying by source and participant.

TCRbeta CDR3 regions were amplified from genomic DNA by means of the immunoSEQ Assay, a bias-controlled multiplex PCR. In the source study's methods: The number of nucleated cells in each sample was estimated from the amplification of reference gene primers within the assay. Sequence reads were collapsed and filtered to measure the absolute abundance of every unique TCRbeta CDR3 rearrangement. For each sample, productive Simpson clonality was calculated as the square root of Simpson's diversity index over productive rearrangements. As stored in TCRdb, this immuneACCESS dataset retains in-frame rearrangements with V and J assigned. A fraction of the clones does not appear; measured against another copy, unresolved V genes explain less than half of the discrepancy, and the remainder lacks a known reason. That table gives V, J and clone size, and the DNA gave D and trimming. Across this sample there are 150,000 to 200,000 clones, with 82% seen only once. More than 7.5% of the sample is in the top ten clones.

Each collaborating institution followed its own protocols to collect whole blood in K2EDTA tubes. For TCRbeta analysis, collaborators shipped samples in one of three forms: frozen whole blood, isolated PBMCs, or DNA extracted from either of those sample types. The TCR was taken from a woman between 65 and 79 years old with acute or convalescent COVID-19. The chain is assembled from TRBV5-1 and TRBJ2-7; too little of a D gene remains to name it. Sequenced: peripheral blood. The nucleotide sequence is given as TGCGCCAGCAGCTTGGGGTTCGCGTCGGACGAGCAGTACTTC. Its protein product is CASSLGFASDEQYF.